These T cell receptor beta chains were read from a single sample in a study of cytomegalovirus exposure and HLA in healthy donors. Sequencing used immunoSEQ multiplex PCR; TCRdb keeps in-frame clones, though not all of them. The sample holds over 100,000 clones; more than 75% are singletons and the top ten take 4% to 6.5%. Input material: PBMCs. Every receptor here comes from a woman in her 30s in good health and CMV-seronegative. Each CDR3 is given with its conserved first and last residue. Each record gives: J gene, V gene, D gene, clone size, CDR3 protein, CDR3 DNA. D genes are given only for firm matches. Some rows mark clone size as missing; the rest say once, few, many or name a class of expanded clone.

>TRBJ1-1|TRBV4-2|NA|few
CASSQFGGTEAFF
TGTGCCAGCAGTCAGTTCGGGGGCACTGAAGCTTTCTTT
>TRBJ2-7|TRBV28|TRBD1|NA
CASTLGTGIYEQYF
TGTGCCAGCACCCTCGGGACAGGGATCTACGAGCAGTACTTC
>TRBJ2-2|TRBV2|TRBD2|few
CASQGTSYTGELFF
TGTGCCAGCCAAGGGACTAGCTACACCGGGGAGCTGTTTTTT
>TRBJ1-3|TRBV7-9|TRBD1|once
CASSYGTGSSGNTIYF
TGTGCCAGCAGCTATGGGACAGGCTCCTCTGGAAACACCATATATTTT
>TRBJ2-1|TRBV6-5|NA|NA
CASSYSTSGGYNEQFF
TGTGCCAGCAGTTACTCGACGTCCGGGGGTTACAATGAGCAGTTCTTC
>TRBJ1-2|TRBV19|NA|once
CASSISGGLTYGYTF
TGTGCCAGTAGTATCTCTGGGGGCCTAACCTATGGCTACACCTTC
>TRBJ1-2|TRBV4-3|NA|NA
CASSQFPATGSYGYTF
TGCGCCAGCAGCCAATTCCCGGCGACGGGTAGCTATGGCTACACCTTC
>TRBJ2-3|TRBV27|TRBD2|NA
CASSLVLAGTDTQYF
TGTGCCAGCAGTTTAGTACTAGCGGGAACAGATACGCAGTATTTT
>TRBJ2-7|TRBV20-1|TRBD1|NA
CSARTGFEQYF
TGCAGTGCCAGGACAGGGTTCGAGCAGTACTTC
>TRBJ2-6|TRBV29-1|NA|NA
CSVRSSGANVLTF
TGCAGCGTGAGAAGCTCTGGGGCCAACGTCCTGACTTTC
>TRBJ2-3|TRBV5-1|NA|NA
CASSLDRAADTQYF
TGCGCCAGCAGCTTGGACCGAGCGGCAGATACGCAGTATTTT
>TRBJ1-2|TRBV30|TRBD1|NA
CAWRTGNYGYTF
TGTGCCTGGAGGACAGGGAACTATGGCTACACCTTC
>TRBJ2-5|TRBV28|TRBD1|NA
CASSPPGQGQETQYF
TGTGCCAGCAGTCCTCCGGGACAGGGACAAGAGACCCAGTACTTC
>TRBJ2-2|TRBV19|TRBD1|NA
CASSIQGADTGELFF
TGTGCCAGTAGTATTCAGGGGGCTGACACCGGGGAGCTGTTTTTT
>TRBJ2-2|TRBV6-6|NA|once
CASSYLRTSNTGELFF
TGTGCCAGCAGTTACCTACGGACATCGAACACCGGGGAGCTGTTTTTT
>TRBJ2-4|TRBV13|TRBD1|NA
CASSNRDRAKKLAKNIQYF
TGTGCCAGCAGCAACCGGGACAGGGCAAAGAAATTAGCCAAAAACATTCAGTACTTC
>TRBJ1-2|TRBV19|NA|NA
CASRGIWNYGYTF
TGTGCCAGTAGGGGCATCTGGAACTATGGCTACACCTTC
>TRBJ2-3|TRBV15|NA|NA
CATSSTLEVAPPDTQYF
TGTGCCACCAGCAGTACGTTAGAAGTTGCCCCGCCAGATACGCAGTATTTT
>TRBJ2-7|TRBV5-5|NA|NA
CASSFLTGDNYEQYF
TGTGCCAGCAGCTTCCTTACGGGAGATAATTACGAGCAGTACTTC
>TRBJ1-3|TRBV6-5|TRBD1|NA
CASSPTGDGNTIYF
TGTGCCAGCAGCCCGACAGGGGATGGAAACACCATATATTTT
>TRBJ2-3|TRBV7-3|NA|NA
CASSLGVSGSTDTQYF
TGTGCCAGCAGCTTAGGTGTTAGCGGTAGCACAGATACGCAGTATTTT
>TRBJ2-5|TRBV7-8|TRBD2|NA
CASSFSASQRGVQETQYF
TGTGCCAGCAGCTTCTCAGCTTCTCAGCGGGGGGTTCAAGAGACCCAGTACTTC
>TRBJ2-7|TRBV10-3|NA|NA
CAISGDTGIRDEQYF
TGTGCCATCAGTGGCGATACAGGGATCCGAGACGAGCAGTACTTC
>TRBJ2-5|TRBV2|NA|once
CASKEQGETQYF
TGTGCCAGCAAGGAGCAGGGAGAGACCCAGTACTTC
>TRBJ1-2|TRBV7-9|TRBD1|NA
CASSQTGPPDGYTF
TGTGCCAGCAGCCAGACAGGGCCCCCAGATGGCTACACCTTC
>TRBJ2-5|TRBV4-1|TRBD2|NA
CASSPWTSGGEETQYF
TGCGCCAGCAGCCCCTGGACTAGCGGGGGGGAAGAGACCCAGTACTTC
>TRBJ2-2|TRBV5-1|TRBD1|NA
CASSTGQYTGELFF
TGCGCCAGCAGCACGGGACAGTACACCGGGGAGCTGTTTTTT
>TRBJ1-2|TRBV19|NA|NA
CASSISPGYGYTF
TGTGCCAGTAGTATCTCTCCGGGTTATGGCTACACCTTC
>TRBJ1-4|TRBV23-1|TRBD1|few
CASRQGAYEKLFF
TGCGCCAGCAGACAGGGGGCGTACGAAAAACTGTTTTTT
>TRBJ2-7|TRBV7-9|TRBD1|NA
CASSPWDRADEQYF
TGTGCCAGCAGCCCCTGGGACAGGGCCGACGAGCAGTACTTC
>TRBJ2-2|TRBV5-1|NA|NA
CASSQLFGGSTGELFF
TGCGCCAGCAGCCAACTCTTCGGAGGGTCCACCGGGGAGCTGTTTTTT